This record looks at one T cell receptor (beta chain) sequence and its context. Its target is not known. One end of the junction does not line up with germline, which may come from a read error. This record belongs to a study of T cells in narcolepsy. CDR3 length: 16 amino acids. Germline loops: CDR1 PRHDT, CDR2 FYEKMQ (reference sequence). Study observations and caveats: Autoreactive clone sequences were missing from some blood memory CD4+ repertoires.

Assay: immunoSEQ multiplex PCR; the TCRdb copy retains only in-frame clones and omits some. Altogether approximately 28,000 clones are present, over 65% being singletons, with the ten largest covering roughly 0.98%. The V and J genes are TRBV13 and TRBJ2-3; 10 bases fit TRBD2. The TCR comes from a human donor in good health. The source material was memory (CD45RA-) CD4+ T cells from blood. Here the CDR3 DNA reads TGTGCCAGCAGCCAATGGACTAGCGGAGCTACAGGTACGCAGTATTTT. It translates to CASSQWTSGATGTQYF.